This T cell receptor (beta chain) was captured in a study of identical twins. General study findings and limits: Out-of-frame alpha sequences common to twins exhibited a surplus of low generation probability. Models underestimated out-of-frame TCR alpha sharing in monozygotic twins. There is a chance that invariant MAIT and iNKT cells partially muddied zero-insertion analyses.

The J segment lost 6 bases and the V segment lost 7 bases, leaving 12 bases of the junction unmatched. This CDR3 region has 14 residues. From germline, CDR1 is SGHRS and CDR2 YFSETQ. Healthy Caucasians alone served as donors. TCRdb re-called the 5' RACE reads with MiXCR, one entry per CDR3 protein. The sample records some 330,000 distinct CDR3 sequences, around 9.7% being singletons. This clonotype turned up a few times. Its specificity is unknown. Sequenced: naive T cells sorted from blood. The V and J genes are TRBV5-1 and TRBJ2-7; 8 nucleotides line up with TRBD2. This receptor was obtained from a woman in her fifties or sixties in good health. This chain's CDR3 is CASAWSSGSSEQYF. The CDR3 nucleotides are TGCGCCAGCGCCTGGTCCAGCGGGAGCAGCGAGCAGTACTTC.